The 12 T cell receptor beta chains listed next were all sequenced from one sample in a study of blood T cell repertoires in COVID-19. Method: immunoSEQ multiplex PCR; TCRdb's copy keeps in-frame clones and lacks some. This table holds approximately 170,000 clones, around 83% found once. The sequenced material came from PBMCs or T cells enriched from blood (not recorded which). These receptors all stem from a woman in her forties or fifties in a cohort exposed to, infected with or recovered from COVID-19 (not recorded which).

The rearrangement links TRBV6-2 or TRBV6-3 to TRBJ1-2; 9 nucleotides align to TRBD1. J gave up 0 bases and V 4 bases, and 3 bases lay outside the gene matches. The CDR3 extends over 15 amino acids. Looked up from germline, CDR1 is MNHEY and CDR2 is SVGEGT. The CDR3: CASSSGQGTNYGYTF. For the CDR3, the DNA is TGTGCCAGCAGTTCGGGACAGGGAACTAACTATGGCTACACCTTC.

The V and J genes are TRBV7-9 and TRBJ1-2, with TRBD1 matching over 8 bases. The J segment lost 5 bases and the V segment lost 1 base, leaving 0 bases of the junction unmatched. The CDR3 sequence is 13 residues long. The germline CDR1 and CDR2 sequences are SEHNR and FQNEAQ (reference sequence). CDR3 sequence reads: CASSLGTGYGYTF. The CDR3 coding sequence is TGTGCCAGCAGCTTAGGGACAGGGTATGGCTACACCTTC.

Concerning this clone: At one boundary the junction diverges from the germline segment, which might be a read error. The chain employs TRBV29-1 and TRBJ1-2; 9 nucleotides align to TRBD1. Germline CDR1 SQVTM, CDR2 ANQGSEA. CDR3 length: 10 amino acids. CDR3 bases: TGCAGCATTGACACGGACAGGGGCCCCTTC. It codes for CSIDTDRGPF.

The chain recombines TRBV15 with TRBJ1-2, with 8 bases lining up with TRBD1. J gave up 4 bases and V 2 bases, and 0 bases lay outside the gene matches. Germline V gene data show CDR1 as LNHNV and CDR2 as YYDKDF (reference sequence). The CDR3 totals 13 residues. The CDR3 nucleotides are TGTGCCACCAGCAGAACAGGGGGCTATGGCTACACCTTC. It encodes CATSRTGGYGYTF.

V gene TRBV7-9 combines with J gene TRBJ2-5; 10 positions agree with TRBD1. The CDR3 sequence is 16 residues long. Germline CDR1 is SEHNR and CDR2 is FQNEAQ (reference sequence). V shed 1 base and J 1 base; nucleotides not matched to a gene: 3. CDR3 residues: CASSLGDRGFQETQYF. CDR3 DNA: TGTGCCAGCAGCTTAGGGGACAGGGGATTCCAAGAGACCCAGTACTTC.

V gene TRBV29-1 combines with J gene TRBJ1-4; tentative D call: TRBD1 (6 bases). V was shortened by 5 bases and J by 1 base, with 14 bases between the two germline ends. Germline lookup yields CDR1 SQVTM and CDR2 ANQGSEA. The CDR3 is 15 amino acids. The CDR3 here is CSVLRGAGTNEKLFF. CDR3 in DNA: TGCAGCGTTCTCCGGGGGGCCGGAACTAATGAAAAACTGTTTTTT.

This clone turned up a few times. The V call is TRBV5-1, the J call TRBJ1-2, with unresolved D. Trimming stripped 4 bases from V and 3 bases from J, with 19 bases between. CDR3 size: 16 residues. Germline V gene data show CDR1 as SGHRS and CDR2 as YFSETQ. The CDR3 loop reads CASSPTFPGSDYGYTF. The CDR3 region has the DNA TGCGCCAGCAGCCCCACCTTTCCGGGGTCCGACTATGGCTACACCTTC. Supplemented by reference TRBV5-1 and TRBJ1-2, the full variable domain reads KAGVTQTPRYLIKTRGQQVTLSCSPISGHRSVSWYQQTPGQGLQFLFEYFSETQRNKGNFPGRFSGRQFSNSRSEMNVSTLELGDSALYLCASSPTFPGSDYGYTFGSGTRLTVV.

The J gene is TRBJ2-2, the V gene TRBV25-1; 8 nucleotides line up with TRBD1. CDR3 size: 18 residues. The V gene's germline CDR1 is MGHDK and CDR2 SYGVNS. V lost 5 bases and J lost 7; bases outside the gene matches: 18. The CDR3 region has the DNA TGTGCCAGCAGTCCCCAAACAGGACAGGGAGGTCGCCGCGGGGAGCTGTTTTTT. Protein: CASSPQTGQGGRRGELFF.

The CDR3 is CATRPTLGGYNQPQHF. The CDR3 coding sequence is TGTGCCACCAGACCTACCTTGGGGGGATACAATCAGCCCCAGCATTTT. The V call is TRBV15, the J call TRBJ1-5, with a possible D match to TRBD1 (5 bases). The germline V and J ends were trimmed by 6 bases and 3 bases, with 18 bases remaining between them. The germline V gene encodes CDR1 LNHNV and CDR2 YYDKDF (reference sequence). There are 16 residues in the CDR3.

V is TRBV4-3 and J is TRBJ2-3, with 9 bases fitting TRBD1. The CDR3 has 14 amino acids. Losses at the gene ends were 0 bases for V and 8 bases for J; bases not matched to a gene: 3. Germline values: CDR1 LGHNA, CDR2 YSLEER. DNA of the CDR3: TGCGCCAGCAGCCAAGACCCACAGGGGGCTACGCAGTATTTT. Translated, it gives CASSQDPQGATQYF.

The chain is built from TRBV4-2 and TRBJ2-7; 10 bases line up with TRBD2. CDR1 is LGHNA, CDR2 YNFKEQ, per germline. This CDR3 comprises 14 residues. V gave up 5 bases and J gave up 1 base; unmatched junction bases: 2. The CDR3 DNA sequence: TGTGCCAGCAGCACAGCGGGGGGGTCCTACGAGCAGTACTTC. Protein sequence: CASSTAGGSYEQYF.

The V call is TRBV18, the J call TRBJ2-5; 7 bases are a match to TRBD1. Trimming cost V 5 bases and J 3 bases; bases outside gene matches: 3. This CDR3 is 13 amino acids long. Germline V gene data show CDR1 as KGHSH and CDR2 as LQKENI. The DNA for the CDR3 is TGTGCCAGCTCAGGGACAGATAAAGAGACCCAGTACTTC. It translates to CASSGTDKETQYF. Full variable domain (remainder filled in from reference TRBV18 and TRBJ2-5): NAGVMQNPRHLVRRRGQEARLRCSPMKGHSHVYWYRQLPEEGLKFMVYLQKENIIDESGMPKERFSAEFPKEGPSILRIQQVVRGDSAAYFCASSGTDKETQYFGPGTRLLVL.